The rows below give T cell receptor beta chains drawn from one sample of a study of cytomegalovirus exposure and HLA in healthy donors. TCRdb's table, derived via immunoSEQ multiplex PCR, lists solely in-frame clones and lacks some. The table lists some 130,000 clones, 60% to 85% of them singletons. The material sequenced was PBMCs. The receptors derive from a human donor in good health. CDR3s include the opening cysteine and the closing phenylalanine or tryptophan. The order of the fields is J gene, V gene, D gene, clone size, CDR3 DNA, CDR3 protein. A D gene is named only where the DNA matches it firmly. Size is stated for part of the rows, as once, few or many counts, or as a class when the clone is expanded.

j_call: TRBJ2-5
v_call: TRBV13
d_call: TRBD1
clone_size: .
cdr3_nt: TGTGCCAGCAGCTCTCCGGGACAGGGGGCTGAGACCCAGTACTTC
cdr3_aa: CASSSPGQGAETQYF

j_call: TRBJ2-5
v_call: TRBV7-9
d_call: .
clone_size: .
cdr3_nt: TGTGCCAGCAGCTCACAAGAGACCCAGTACTTC
cdr3_aa: CASSSQETQYF

j_call: TRBJ2-7
v_call: TRBV27
d_call: TRBD1
clone_size: .
cdr3_nt: TGTGCCAGCAGTCTGGGACAGGGACGGAGCGAGCAGTACTTC
cdr3_aa: CASSLGQGRSEQYF

j_call: TRBJ2-7
v_call: TRBV11-2
d_call: .
clone_size: once
cdr3_nt: TGTGCCAGCAGCTCCCCTGGCGGGGGCCCCTCCTACGAGCAGTACTTC
cdr3_aa: CASSSPGGGPSYEQYF

j_call: TRBJ2-7
v_call: TRBV7-9
d_call: TRBD2
clone_size: .
cdr3_nt: TGTTCCAGCAGCGCCCCCGGACTAGCGGGGGGCATCTACGAGCAGTACTTC
cdr3_aa: CSSSAPGLAGGIYEQYF

j_call: TRBJ2-7
v_call: TRBV15
d_call: .
clone_size: .
cdr3_nt: TGTGCCACCAGCAGAGAAGGATCAGGGTGGGAGCAGTACTTC
cdr3_aa: CATSREGSGWEQYF

j_call: TRBJ2-1
v_call: TRBV7-6
d_call: .
clone_size: .
cdr3_nt: TGTGCCAGCAGCCCCGGAGGGCGCTCCTACAATGAGCAGTTCTTC
cdr3_aa: CASSPGGRSYNEQFF

j_call: TRBJ1-2
v_call: TRBV9
d_call: TRBD1
clone_size: once
cdr3_nt: TGTGCCAGCAGCGGACGACCGGGACAGGGGAGGGGCTACACCTTC
cdr3_aa: CASSGRPGQGRGYTF

j_call: TRBJ2-3
v_call: TRBV7-8
d_call: .
clone_size: .
cdr3_nt: TGTGCCAGCAGCCTAGCTAAGACACAGCCCACAGATACGCAGTATTTT
cdr3_aa: CASSLAKTQPTDTQYF

j_call: TRBJ2-2
v_call: TRBV2
d_call: .
clone_size: .
cdr3_nt: TGTGCCATTCTTGTGGGCAGTCGCACCGGGGAGCTGTTTTTT
cdr3_aa: CAILVGSRTGELFF

j_call: TRBJ1-5
v_call: TRBV6-5
d_call: .
clone_size: .
cdr3_nt: TGTGCCAGCAGGGGGGTCGGGGGGCTGCACCTGGCCCAGCATTTT
cdr3_aa: CASRGVGGLHLAQHF

j_call: TRBJ1-5
v_call: TRBV7-9
d_call: TRBD1
clone_size: .
cdr3_nt: TGTGCCAGCGGGACAGGGCACAATCAGCCCCAGCATTTT
cdr3_aa: CASGTGHNQPQHF

j_call: TRBJ1-2
v_call: TRBV2
d_call: .
clone_size: .
cdr3_nt: TGTGCCAGCAGGGAACAGGTCCGCTATGGCTACACCTTC
cdr3_aa: CASREQVRYGYTF

j_call: TRBJ2-1
v_call: TRBV5-4
d_call: TRBD1
clone_size: .
cdr3_nt: TGTGCCAGCAGCGGCGGGACAGGGGTTTCCTACAATGAGCAGTTCTTC
cdr3_aa: CASSGGTGVSYNEQFF

j_call: TRBJ1-2
v_call: TRBV9
d_call: .
clone_size: .
cdr3_nt: TGTGCCAGCAGCGTAGACCAGGGGACGGGTAACTATGGCTACACCTTC
cdr3_aa: CASSVDQGTGNYGYTF

j_call: TRBJ1-5
v_call: TRBV6-1
d_call: .
clone_size: medium-sized
cdr3_nt: TGTGCCAGCAGTGCCCGGGAGGAGGGCAATCAGCCCCAGCATTTT
cdr3_aa: CASSAREEGNQPQHF

j_call: TRBJ2-7
v_call: TRBV19
d_call: TRBD2
clone_size: .
cdr3_nt: TGTGCCAGTAGACCCAGTAGCGGGGCAACCTCCTACGAGCAGTACTTC
cdr3_aa: CASRPSSGATSYEQYF

j_call: TRBJ1-2
v_call: TRBV5-4
d_call: .
clone_size: .
cdr3_nt: TGTGCCAGCAGCTTGGATCCACCGGGACAACTAAGGGAAGGCTACACCTTC
cdr3_aa: CASSLDPPGQLREGYTF

j_call: TRBJ1-6
v_call: TRBV5-1
d_call: .
clone_size: .
cdr3_nt: TGCGCCAGCACCCCGGCGGGATTTAATTCACCCCTCCACTTT
cdr3_aa: CASTPAGFNSPLHF

j_call: TRBJ2-7
v_call: TRBV10-3
d_call: .
clone_size: few
cdr3_nt: TGTGCCATCAGTGAGTCGTGGAGTCCATCCTACGAGCAGTACTTC
cdr3_aa: CAISESWSPSYEQYF

j_call: TRBJ1-2
v_call: TRBV10-3
d_call: TRBD1
clone_size: .
cdr3_nt: TGTGCCATCTTGACAGGGGATGGCTACACCTTC
cdr3_aa: CAILTGDGYTF

j_call: TRBJ1-5
v_call: TRBV7-2
d_call: .
clone_size: .
cdr3_nt: TGTGCCAGCAGCTCCGGCGGGGACAATCAGCCCCAGCATTTT
cdr3_aa: CASSSGGDNQPQHF

j_call: TRBJ2-7
v_call: TRBV2
d_call: TRBD2
clone_size: .
cdr3_nt: TGTGCCAGCAGTGTGGGGACTAGCGGGTACGAGCAGTACTTC
cdr3_aa: CASSVGTSGYEQYF

j_call: TRBJ2-5
v_call: TRBV6-5
d_call: .
clone_size: .
cdr3_nt: TGTGCCACCACAGGGGACTCCTTTAAAGAGACCCAGTACTTC
cdr3_aa: CATTGDSFKETQYF

j_call: TRBJ2-3
v_call: TRBV5-6
d_call: .
clone_size: .
cdr3_nt: TGTGCCAGCACCCAAAGGGGGGGGGCCTGGGATACGCAGTATTTT
cdr3_aa: CASTQRGGAWDTQYF

j_call: TRBJ1-1
v_call: TRBV18
d_call: TRBD1
clone_size: .
cdr3_nt: TGTGCCAGCTCAGCGACAGGGGCGGCTTCTGAAGCTTTCTTT
cdr3_aa: CASSATGAASEAFF

j_call: TRBJ1-1
v_call: TRBV7-9
d_call: .
clone_size: .
cdr3_nt: TGTTCCGGCAGCTTATCGACTACTGAAGCTTTCTTT
cdr3_aa: CSGSLSTTEAFF

j_call: TRBJ1-6
v_call: TRBV6-5
d_call: TRBD1
clone_size: .
cdr3_nt: TGTGCCAGCACTTTAGGGACAGATCGTTATTCACCCCTCCACTTT
cdr3_aa: CASTLGTDRYSPLHF

j_call: TRBJ2-7
v_call: TRBV10-2
d_call: .
clone_size: .
cdr3_nt: TGCGCCAGCAGTGAAGGGGTCCACGAGCAGTACTTC
cdr3_aa: CASSEGVHEQYF

j_call: TRBJ1-1
v_call: TRBV2
d_call: TRBD1
clone_size: .
cdr3_nt: TGTGCCAGCACAAGACAGGGGGCAACTGAAGCTTTCTTT
cdr3_aa: CASTRQGATEAFF

j_call: TRBJ1-2
v_call: TRBV5-6
d_call: .
clone_size: .
cdr3_nt: TGTGCCAGCAGCTCTAAAGAGGCCCCCACGGCGGCATATGGCTACACCTTC
cdr3_aa: CASSSKEAPTAAYGYTF

j_call: TRBJ2-7
v_call: TRBV18
d_call: TRBD1
clone_size: .
cdr3_nt: TGTGCCAGCTCAGGACAGGTCAGCTACGAGCAGTACTTC
cdr3_aa: CASSGQVSYEQYF

j_call: TRBJ2-5
v_call: TRBV29-1
d_call: TRBD1
clone_size: .
cdr3_nt: TGCAGCGTCCCGGGACAGGGTGGTGAGACCCAGTACTTC
cdr3_aa: CSVPGQGGETQYF

j_call: TRBJ1-5
v_call: TRBV19
d_call: .
clone_size: .
cdr3_nt: TGTGCCAGTAGAAAGTCCGGAGGGGCGAGTCAGCCCCAGCATTTT
cdr3_aa: CASRKSGGASQPQHF

j_call: TRBJ2-7
v_call: TRBV5-6
d_call: .
clone_size: .
cdr3_nt: TGTGCCAGCAGCTTCTCATCCGGGACATTCCCTTACGAGCAGTACTTC
cdr3_aa: CASSFSSGTFPYEQYF

j_call: TRBJ2-1
v_call: TRBV6-1
d_call: .
clone_size: .
cdr3_nt: TGTGCCAGCAGATCCCTAACCTCCTACAATGAGCAGTTCTTC
cdr3_aa: CASRSLTSYNEQFF

j_call: TRBJ1-2
v_call: TRBV13
d_call: .
clone_size: .
cdr3_nt: TGTGCCAGCAGTCCGGTTCTTAACTATGGCTACACCTTC
cdr3_aa: CASSPVLNYGYTF